This T cell receptor beta chain was documented in a study of Graves' ophthalmopathy and Graves' hyperthyroidism. General study results and limits: Thyroid clonotypes that were expanded above 0.001 frequency mostly also appeared in blood.

TCR beta CDR3 regions were amplified from RNA transcripts. HTBI-primed RT-PCR formed the first round, and a multiplex PCR formed the second. TCRdb called the multiplex PCR reads again in MiXCR, with one record for every CDR3 protein. The repertoire holds some 1.1 million distinct CDR3 sequences, with about 38% as singletons. This clonotype came up many times. Its antigen is unidentified. Trimming took 4 bases from V and 1 from J, leaving 13 bases between them. The V gene's germline CDR1 is SQVTM and CDR2 ANQGSEA. CDR3 length: 14 amino acids. The study recruited hyperthyroidism patients aged 18 to 65 who were newly diagnosed, under 2 months' duration. Among the exclusions were patients with other autoimmune diseases, uncontrolled infections, pregnancy or lactation. Physicians reached a diagnosis by relying on clinical symptoms, serum thyroxine, TRAb, thyroid ultrasound and orbital computed tomography.

The origin of this receptor is an adult man with Graves' hyperthyroidism. The rearrangement links TRBV29-1 to TRBJ1-2; no reliable D call. Sequencing was performed on peripheral blood or thyroid tissue (not recorded which). This CDR3 is CSVVGGELNYGYTF. The CDR3 DNA reads TGCAGCGTTGTGGGCGGAGAGCTTAACTATGGCTACACCTTC.